This TCR beta chain was profiled in a study of shared clonotypes between healthy human individuals. For the study at large: CD8 memory received one plate per donor, CD8 naive two, CD4 memory three and CD4 naive three.

The naive CD8 population came from CD45RO-negative cells selected for CCR7, without terminally differentiated effector memory CD45RA+ cells. Germline V gene lookup returns CDR1 MNHEY and CDR2 SMNVEV (reference sequence). The CDR3 covers 13 residues. V was clipped by 10 bases and J by 7 bases; unmatched bases: 9. Libraries were prepared by immunoSEQ multiplex PCR; TCRdb keeps only in-frame clonotypes and omits some of them. The table lists around 580,000 clones, about 98% of them singletons. This TCR came from a man aged 30 to 39 in good health. The rearrangement links TRBV27 to TRBJ2-1, with 8 bases lining up with TRBD1. Sequencing input: naive CD8+ T cells sorted from blood. CDR3 nucleotides: TGTGCCACCAAGACAGGGGCGGGGAATGAGCAGTTCTTC. Translated: CATKTGAGNEQFF.